The next 2 T cell receptor beta chains were all read from a single sample in a study of radiation and T cells in renal cell carcinoma. Time point of the sample: baseline pretreatment blood. Treatment here: 15 Gy SBRT to primary tumor, nephrectomy 4 weeks later. The repertoire was sequenced with immunoSEQ multiplex PCR; TCRdb's copy has only in-frame clones and lacks some. The profile covers 130,000 or so clones, with less than 85% appearing a single time and roughly a quarter taken by the ten largest. The input for sequencing was blood, taken from a patient whose treatment included radiotherapy and nephrectomy. The receptor source for this set is a woman in her 50s with renal cell carcinoma.

The CDR3 region has the DNA TGTGCCAGCAGCGTTCCAGGGGGCGATGGGTATGGCTACACCTTC. Amino acid sequence: CASSVPGGDGYGYTF. The V call is TRBV7-2, the J call TRBJ1-2; TRBD1 agrees at 8 bases. After removal of 5 bases from V and 5 bases from J, the junction contained 10 bases not matched to a gene. The CDR3 loop spans 15 amino acids. CDR1 SGHTA and CDR2 FQGNSA come from the germline V gene.

This clone has just a few counts. The genes are TRBV10-3 and TRBJ1-1; D gene uncertain. The length of the CDR3 is 13 residues. Trimming pared 6 bases from V and 1 base from J, leaving 9 bases between. CDR1 and CDR2 (germline): ENHRY, SYGVKD. Here the CDR3 reads CAIRVRTNTEAFF. The CDR3 bases are TGTGCCATCAGAGTCAGGACGAACACTGAAGCTTTCTTT.